These 3 T cell receptor beta chains originate from one sample sequenced in a study of T cells in Graves' hyperthyroidism and ophthalmopathy. RNA transcripts were the template for amplifying TCR beta CDR3 regions. HTBI primers drove first-round RT-PCR of the TCR CDR3. TCRdb redid the calling of the multiplex PCR reads with MiXCR, one entry per CDR3 protein. This sample has hundreds of thousands of distinct CDR3 sequences; roughly 20% occur once, and the top ten carry approximately 15%. Material for sequencing was blood. These TCRs come from a woman aged 50 to 60 with Graves' hyperthyroidism that later progressed to Graves' ophthalmopathy.

The J gene is TRBJ2-2, the V gene TRBV19, with D perhaps matching TRBD1 (5 bases). Trimming shortened V by 3 bases and J by 1 base, and 15 bases separated the two germline ends. There are 17 residues in the CDR3. Looked up from germline, CDR1 is LNHDA and CDR2 is SQIVND (reference sequence). Here the CDR3 DNA reads TGTGCCAGTAGTATGATCGGCCAGCAGGGGAACACCGGGGAGCTGTTTTTT. This codes for CASSMIGQQGNTGELFF.

This clonotype was counted a few times. The chain has TRBV20-1 and TRBJ1-6; 8 nucleotides align to TRBD1. Germline CDR1 DFQATT, CDR2 SNEGSKA (reference sequence). This CDR3 comprises 15 residues. After removal of 3 bases from V and 10 bases from J, the junction contained 11 bases not matched to a gene. CDR3 protein: CSARFPGGSVSPLHF. CDR3 nucleotides: TGCAGTGCTAGGTTCCCAGGGGGCAGCGTGTCACCCCTCCACTTT.

The CDR3 loop reads CSAWTGPDQPQHF. The CDR3, as DNA: TGCAGCGCTTGGACAGGGCCCGATCAGCCCCAGCATTTT. This chain connects TRBV29-1 to TRBJ1-5; the match to TRBD1 covers 8 bases. The CDR3 is made up of 13 amino acids. Germline V CDR1 and CDR2: SQVTM, ANQGSEA. Losses at the gene ends were 7 bases for V and 5 bases for J; bases not matched to a gene: 7.